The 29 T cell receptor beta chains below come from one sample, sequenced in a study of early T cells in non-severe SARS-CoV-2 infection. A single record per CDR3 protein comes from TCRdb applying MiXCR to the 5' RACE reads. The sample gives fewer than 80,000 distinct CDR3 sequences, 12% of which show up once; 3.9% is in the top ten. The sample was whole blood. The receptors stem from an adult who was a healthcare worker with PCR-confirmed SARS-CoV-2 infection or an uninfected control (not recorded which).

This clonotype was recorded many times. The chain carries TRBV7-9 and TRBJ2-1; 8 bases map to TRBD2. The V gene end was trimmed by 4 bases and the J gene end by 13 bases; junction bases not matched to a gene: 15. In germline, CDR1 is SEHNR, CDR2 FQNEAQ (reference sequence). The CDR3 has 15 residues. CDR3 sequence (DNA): TGTGCCAGCAGCTCCCCAAATGCGGGACTAGATCTTCAGTTCTTC. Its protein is CASSSPNAGLDLQFF.

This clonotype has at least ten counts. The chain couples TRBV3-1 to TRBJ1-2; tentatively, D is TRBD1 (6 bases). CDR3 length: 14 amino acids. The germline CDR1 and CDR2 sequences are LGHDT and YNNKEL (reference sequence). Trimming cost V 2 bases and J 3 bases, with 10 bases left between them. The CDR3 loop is CASSQKQGYYGYTF. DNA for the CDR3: TGTGCCAGCAGCCAAAAACAGGGCTACTATGGCTACACCTTC. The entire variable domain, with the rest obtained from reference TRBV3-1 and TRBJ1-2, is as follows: DTAVSQTPKYLVTQMGNDKSIKCEQNLGHDTMYWYKQDSKKFLKIMFSYNNKELIINETVPNRFSPKSPDKAHLNLHINSLELGDSAVYFCASSQKQGYYGYTFGSGTRLTVV.

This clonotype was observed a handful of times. CDR3 in amino acids: CASSIGQTTGELFF. CDR3 nucleotides: TGTGCCAGTAGTATAGGTCAGACCACGGGGGAGCTGTTTTTT. The chain uses TRBV19 and TRBJ2-2, with D unresolved. This CDR3 has 14 amino acids. Germline assignment: CDR1 LNHDA and CDR2 SQIVND (reference sequence). The V end lost 1 base, the J end lost 8 bases, and 11 bases lay between the germline ends.

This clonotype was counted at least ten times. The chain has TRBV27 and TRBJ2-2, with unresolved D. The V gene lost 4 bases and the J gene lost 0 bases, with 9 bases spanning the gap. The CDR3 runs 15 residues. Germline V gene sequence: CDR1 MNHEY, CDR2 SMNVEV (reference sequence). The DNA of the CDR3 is TGTGCCAGCAGTTCCCCAAGGTCGAACACCGGGGAGCTGTTTTTT. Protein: CASSSPRSNTGELFF.

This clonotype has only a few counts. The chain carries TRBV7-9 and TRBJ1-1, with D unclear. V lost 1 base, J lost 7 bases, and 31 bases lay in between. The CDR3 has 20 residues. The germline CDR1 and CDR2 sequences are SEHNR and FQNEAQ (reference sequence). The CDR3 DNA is TGTGCCAGCAGCTTAGAGGCCCCGGGTCGTACCCCAAACAGCCAAAATGAAGCTTTCTTT. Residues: CASSLEAPGRTPNSQNEAFF.

This CDR3 is CASSLASSDTQYF. Written as DNA, the CDR3 is TGTGCCAGCAGTTTAGCGAGCTCGGATACGCAGTATTTT. The chain recombines TRBV27 with TRBJ2-3; no clear D gene. The CDR3 length is 13 residues. Trimming stripped 2 bases from V and 6 bases from J, with 9 bases between. Germline CDR1 reads MNHEY; CDR2 reads SMNVEV (reference sequence).

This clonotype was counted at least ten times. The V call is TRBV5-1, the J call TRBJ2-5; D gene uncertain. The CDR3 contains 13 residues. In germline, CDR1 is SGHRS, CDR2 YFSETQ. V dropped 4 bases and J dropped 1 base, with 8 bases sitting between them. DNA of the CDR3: TGCGCCAGCAGCCCAGGTGTCCAAGAGACCCAGTACTTC. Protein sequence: CASSPGVQETQYF.

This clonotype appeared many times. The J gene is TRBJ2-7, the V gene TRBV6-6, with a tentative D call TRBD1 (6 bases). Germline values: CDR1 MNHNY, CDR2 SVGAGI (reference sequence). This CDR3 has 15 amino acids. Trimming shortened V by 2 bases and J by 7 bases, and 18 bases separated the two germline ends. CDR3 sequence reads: CASSYGWGDRNEQYF. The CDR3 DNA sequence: TGTGCCAGCAGTTACGGTTGGGGAGACAGGAATGAGCAGTACTTC.

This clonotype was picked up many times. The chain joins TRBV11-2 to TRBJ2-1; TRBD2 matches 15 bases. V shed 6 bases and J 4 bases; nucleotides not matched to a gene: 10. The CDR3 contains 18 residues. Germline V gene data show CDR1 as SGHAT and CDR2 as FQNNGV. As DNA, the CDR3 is TGTGCCAGCAGGGGGGGACTAGCGGGAGGACGGATATACAATGAGCAGTTCTTC. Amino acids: CASRGGLAGGRIYNEQFF.

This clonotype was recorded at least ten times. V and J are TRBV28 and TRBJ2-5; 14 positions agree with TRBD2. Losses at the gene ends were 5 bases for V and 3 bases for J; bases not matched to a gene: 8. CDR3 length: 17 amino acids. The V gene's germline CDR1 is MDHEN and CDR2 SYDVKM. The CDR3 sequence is CASSPGTSGSREETQYF. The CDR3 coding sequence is TGTGCCAGCAGTCCTGGGACTAGCGGGAGCAGGGAAGAGACCCAGTACTTC.

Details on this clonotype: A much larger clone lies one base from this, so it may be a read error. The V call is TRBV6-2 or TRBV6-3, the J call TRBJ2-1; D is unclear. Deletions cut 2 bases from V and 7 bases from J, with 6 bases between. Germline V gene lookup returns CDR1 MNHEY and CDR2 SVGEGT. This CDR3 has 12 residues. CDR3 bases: TGTGCCAGCAGTTACCCCCAGAATGAGCAGTTCTTC. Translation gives CASSYPQNEQFF.

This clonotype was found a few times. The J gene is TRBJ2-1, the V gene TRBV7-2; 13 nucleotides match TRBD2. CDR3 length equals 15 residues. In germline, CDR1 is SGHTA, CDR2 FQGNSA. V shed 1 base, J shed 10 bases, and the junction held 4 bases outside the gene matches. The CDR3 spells CASSLGTSGRGEQFF. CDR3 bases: TGTGCCAGCAGCTTAGGAACTAGCGGGAGGGGGGAGCAGTTCTTC.

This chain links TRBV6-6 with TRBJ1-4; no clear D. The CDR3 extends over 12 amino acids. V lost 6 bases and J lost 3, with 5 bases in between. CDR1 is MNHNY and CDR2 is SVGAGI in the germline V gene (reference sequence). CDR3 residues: CASRAPNEKLFF. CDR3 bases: TGTGCCAGCAGGGCCCCTAATGAAAAACTGTTTTTT.

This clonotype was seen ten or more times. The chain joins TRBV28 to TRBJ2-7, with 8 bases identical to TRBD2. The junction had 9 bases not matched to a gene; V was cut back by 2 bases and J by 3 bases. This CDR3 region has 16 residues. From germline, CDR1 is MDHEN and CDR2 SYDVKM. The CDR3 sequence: CASSLGRLAGLYEQYF. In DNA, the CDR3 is TGTGCCAGCAGTTTAGGCAGGCTAGCGGGCCTCTACGAGCAGTACTTC.

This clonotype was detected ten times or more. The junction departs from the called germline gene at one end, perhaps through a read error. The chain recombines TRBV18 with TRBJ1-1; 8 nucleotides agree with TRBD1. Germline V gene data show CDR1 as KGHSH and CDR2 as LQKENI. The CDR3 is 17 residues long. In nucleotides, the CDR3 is TGTGCCAGCTCACGTATCGACAGGGGCCGGGTGAACACTGAAGTTTTCTTT. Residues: CASSRIDRGRVNTEVFF.

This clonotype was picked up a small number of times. CDR3 protein: CASSQRITSLSYNEQFF. CDR3 coding DNA: TGTGCCAGCAGCCAACGAATTACTAGCCTCTCCTACAATGAGCAGTTCTTC. V and J are TRBV3-1 and TRBJ2-1; a weak D match, TRBD2 (6 bases). This CDR3 has 17 amino acids. V lost 2 bases and J 0 bases, leaving 14 bases between the germline ends. From germline, CDR1 is LGHDT and CDR2 YNNKEL (reference sequence).

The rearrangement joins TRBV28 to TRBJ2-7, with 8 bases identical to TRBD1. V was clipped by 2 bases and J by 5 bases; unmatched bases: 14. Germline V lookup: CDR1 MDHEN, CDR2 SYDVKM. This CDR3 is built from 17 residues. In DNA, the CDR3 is TGTGCCAGCAGTTTACATGCGGCCCGGACAGGGCAGAACGAGCAGTACTTC. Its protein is CASSLHAARTGQNEQYF.

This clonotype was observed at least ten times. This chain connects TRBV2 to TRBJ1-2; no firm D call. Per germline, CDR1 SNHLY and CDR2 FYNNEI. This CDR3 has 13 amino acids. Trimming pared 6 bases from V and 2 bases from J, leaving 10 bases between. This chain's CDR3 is CASRRDVNYGYTF. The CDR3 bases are TGTGCCAGCAGAAGAGACGTAAACTATGGCTACACCTTC.

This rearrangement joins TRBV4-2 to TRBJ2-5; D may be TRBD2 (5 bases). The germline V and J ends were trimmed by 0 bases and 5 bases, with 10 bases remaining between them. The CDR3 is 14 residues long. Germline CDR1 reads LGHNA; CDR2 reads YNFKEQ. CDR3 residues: CASSQDPEGETQYF. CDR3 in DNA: TGTGCCAGCAGCCAAGATCCCGAGGGCGAGACCCAGTACTTC.

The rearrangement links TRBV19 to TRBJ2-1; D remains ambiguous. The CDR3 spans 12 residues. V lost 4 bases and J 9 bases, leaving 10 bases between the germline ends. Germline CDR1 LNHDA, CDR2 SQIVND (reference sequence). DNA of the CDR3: TGTGCCAGTAGTACAGGAGCACCTGAGCAGTTCTTC. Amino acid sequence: CASSTGAPEQFF.

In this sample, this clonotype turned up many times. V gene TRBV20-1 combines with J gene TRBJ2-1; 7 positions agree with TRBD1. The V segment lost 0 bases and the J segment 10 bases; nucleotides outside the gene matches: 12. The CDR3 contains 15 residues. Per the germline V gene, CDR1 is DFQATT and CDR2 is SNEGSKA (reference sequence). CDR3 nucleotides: TGCAGTGCTAGAGATCGATATAGGGGGCAGTGGGAGCAGTTCTTC. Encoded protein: CSARDRYRGQWEQFF.

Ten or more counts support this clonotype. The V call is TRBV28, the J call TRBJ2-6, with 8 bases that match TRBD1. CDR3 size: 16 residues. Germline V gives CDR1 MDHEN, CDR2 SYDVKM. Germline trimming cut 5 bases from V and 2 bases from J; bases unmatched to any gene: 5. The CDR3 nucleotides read TGTGCCAGCAGTCGACAGGGGATTGCTGGGGCCAACGTCCTGACTTTC. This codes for CASSRQGIAGANVLTF.

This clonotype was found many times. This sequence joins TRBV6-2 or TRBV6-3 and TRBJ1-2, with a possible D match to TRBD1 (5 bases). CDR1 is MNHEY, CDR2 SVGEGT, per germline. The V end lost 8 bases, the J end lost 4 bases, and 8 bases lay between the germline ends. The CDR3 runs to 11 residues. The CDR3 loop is CASWTLYGYTF. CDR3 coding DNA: TGTGCCAGCTGGACACTCTATGGCTACACCTTC.

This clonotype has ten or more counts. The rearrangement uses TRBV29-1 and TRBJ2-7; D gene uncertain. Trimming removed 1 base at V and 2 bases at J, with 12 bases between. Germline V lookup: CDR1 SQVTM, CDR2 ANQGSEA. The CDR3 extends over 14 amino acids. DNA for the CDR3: TGCAGCGTTGAAGGGGTGGAGCGCCCCTACGAGCAGTACTTC. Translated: CSVEGVERPYEQYF.

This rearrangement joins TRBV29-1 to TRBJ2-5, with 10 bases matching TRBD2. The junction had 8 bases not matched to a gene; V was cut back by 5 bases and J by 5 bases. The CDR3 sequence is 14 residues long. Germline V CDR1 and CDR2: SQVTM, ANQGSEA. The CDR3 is CSVTEASGSETQYF. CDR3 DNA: TGCAGCGTTACCGAGGCTAGCGGGAGTGAGACCCAGTACTTC.

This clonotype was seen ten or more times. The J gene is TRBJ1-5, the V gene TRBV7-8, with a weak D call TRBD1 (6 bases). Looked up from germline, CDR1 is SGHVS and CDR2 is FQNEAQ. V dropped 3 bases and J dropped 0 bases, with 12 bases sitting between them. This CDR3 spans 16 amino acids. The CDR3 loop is CASSFGTTYSNQPQHF. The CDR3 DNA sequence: TGTGCCAGCAGCTTTGGGACAACTTATAGCAATCAGCCCCAGCATTTT.

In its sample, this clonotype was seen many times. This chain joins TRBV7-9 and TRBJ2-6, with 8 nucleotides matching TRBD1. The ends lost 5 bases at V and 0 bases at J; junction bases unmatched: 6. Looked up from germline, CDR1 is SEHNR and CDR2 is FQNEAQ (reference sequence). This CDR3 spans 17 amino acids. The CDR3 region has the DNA TGTGCCAGCAGCCTACTAACAGGGGGCTCTGGGGCCAACGTCCTGACTTTC. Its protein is CASSLLTGGSGANVLTF.

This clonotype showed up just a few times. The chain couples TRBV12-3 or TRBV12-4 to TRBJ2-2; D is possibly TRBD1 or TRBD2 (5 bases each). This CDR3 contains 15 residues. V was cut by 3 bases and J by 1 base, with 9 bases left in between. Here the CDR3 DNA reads TGTGCCAGCAGTTTGGGGACGGTGAACACCGGGGAGCTGTTTTTT. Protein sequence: CASSLGTVNTGELFF.

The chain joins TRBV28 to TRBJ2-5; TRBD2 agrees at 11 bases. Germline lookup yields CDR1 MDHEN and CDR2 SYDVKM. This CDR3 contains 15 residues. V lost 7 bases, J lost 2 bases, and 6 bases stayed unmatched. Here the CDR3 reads CASTPLAGGQETQYF. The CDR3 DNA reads TGTGCCAGCACCCCCCTAGCGGGAGGACAAGAGACCCAGTACTTC.